This T cell receptor beta chain was identified in a study of response to subunit inactivated influenza vaccine. CDR1 and CDR2 from the germline V gene are MNHEY and SVGEGT. V lost 2 bases, J lost 15 bases, and 23 bases lay in between. CDR3 length: 15 residues. TCRdb reprocessed the RT-PCR reads via MiXCR and lists one record per CDR3 protein. The top ten clones hold roughly 12% of a sample with 710,000 or so distinct CDR3 sequences, approximately 14% of them seen once. Study-wide findings and caveats: Authors suggested seasonal influenza vaccinations each recruit few new T cells.

In regard to this clonotype: The antigen is not known.

The input for sequencing was PBMCs from blood, taken less than 13 days after vaccination. The sequence came from a man aged 50 to 59 who received an inactivated influenza vaccine. The rearrangement joins TRBV6-2 or TRBV6-3 to TRBJ2-1; D perhaps matches TRBD2 (6 bases). CDR3 region: CASSYGAGPLIKPFF. CDR3 bases: TGTGCCAGCAGTTACGGAGCGGGCCCCCTCATAAAGCCGTTCTTC.